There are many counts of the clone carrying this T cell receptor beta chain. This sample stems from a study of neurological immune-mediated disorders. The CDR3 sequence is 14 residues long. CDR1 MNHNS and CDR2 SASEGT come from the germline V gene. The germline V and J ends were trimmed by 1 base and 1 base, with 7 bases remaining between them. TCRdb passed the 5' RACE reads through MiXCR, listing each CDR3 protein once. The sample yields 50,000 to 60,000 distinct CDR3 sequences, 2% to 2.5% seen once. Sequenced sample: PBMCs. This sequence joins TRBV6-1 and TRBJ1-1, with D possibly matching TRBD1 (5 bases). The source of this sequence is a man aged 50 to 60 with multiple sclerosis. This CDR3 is CASSEVRANTEAFF. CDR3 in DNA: TGTGCCAGCAGTGAAGTCAGGGCGAACACTGAAGCTTTCTTT.